One sample yielded the 31 T cell receptor beta chains listed below, sequenced in a study of cytomegalovirus exposure and HLA in healthy donors. Vbeta (60) and Jbeta (13) primers were used in the PCR. Profiled with immunoSEQ multiplex PCR; TCRdb holds only in-frame clones, not every one. The sample contains 200,000 or so clones, roughly 83% of which appear only once. Sequencing was carried out using PBMCs. Receptors originate from a boy younger than 10 in good health and CMV-seronegative.

This clone showed up just a few times. The genes are TRBV5-4 and TRBJ1-2; weak D call: TRBD1 (5 bases). Trimming removed 4 bases from V and 6 bases from J, with 13 bases in between. CDR1 is SGHNT and CDR2 is YYREEE in the germline V gene (reference sequence). The CDR3 runs 13 residues. The CDR3 bases are TGTGCCAGCAGCCCCAGAGAACAGGATGGCTACACCTTC. Translated: CASSPREQDGYTF.

The chain carries TRBV5-6 and TRBJ2-5; 11 nucleotides match TRBD2. Looked up from germline, CDR1 is SGHDT and CDR2 is YYEEEE. This CDR3 is built from 17 residues. V shed 0 bases, J shed 1 base, and the junction held 5 bases outside the gene matches. CDR3: CASSLGLAGGIQETQYF. The CDR3 DNA is TGTGCCAGCAGCTTGGGGCTAGCGGGGGGCATCCAAGAGACCCAGTACTTC.

The chain combines TRBV15 with TRBJ1-6, with D unresolved. The CDR3 length is 13 residues. Trimming removed 0 bases from V and 14 bases from J, with 11 bases in between. CDR1 is LNHNV and CDR2 is YYDKDF in the germline V gene (reference sequence). The CDR3 here is CATSRERFWSLHF. CDR3 nucleotide sequence: TGTGCCACCAGCAGAGAGAGGTTTTGGTCCCTCCACTTT.

This clone was found a few times. The V and J genes are TRBV4-1 and TRBJ2-2, with D possibly being TRBD2 (6 bases). The V and J ends lost 5 bases and 1 base respectively, with 14 bases between them. Looked up from germline, CDR1 is MGHRA and CDR2 is YSYEKL. The CDR3 length is 16 residues. The CDR3 region is CASSELSGLNTGELFF. DNA for the CDR3: TGCGCCAGCAGCGAGCTTAGCGGTTTGAACACCGGGGAGCTGTTTTTT.

This chain connects TRBV9 to TRBJ2-1, with 9 bases that match TRBD2. CDR1 is SGDLS and CDR2 is YYNGEE in the germline V gene. V lost 3 bases to trimming and J lost 5 bases; unmatched junction nucleotides: 15. The CDR3 is 18 amino acids. CDR3 loop: CASSASGPSSGVHNEQFF. CDR3 nucleotide sequence: TGTGCCAGCAGCGCCTCGGGCCCGTCTAGCGGGGTCCACAATGAGCAGTTCTTC.

The V and J genes are TRBV10-3 and TRBJ1-1; tentatively, D is TRBD1 (6 bases). Per germline, CDR1 ENHRY and CDR2 SYGVKD. CDR3 size: 17 residues. Trimming cost V 3 bases and J 0 bases, with 17 bases left between them. The CDR3 DNA sequence: TGTGCCATCAGTGACCCAAACAAGGGACAACTGAACACTGAAGCTTTCTTT. It translates to CAISDPNKGQLNTEAFF.

J is TRBJ1-2 and V is TRBV9, with D possibly TRBD1 on 5 matching bases. This CDR3 has 14 residues. Germline V gene data show CDR1 as SGDLS and CDR2 as YYNGEE. V was pared by 3 bases and J by 1 base, with 10 bases between. The CDR3 coding sequence is TGTGCCAGCAGCGCATCAGACAGTAACTATGGCTACACCTTC. This translates into CASSASDSNYGYTF.

The chain links TRBV25-1 to TRBJ2-7, with TRBD1 matching 8 bases. V trimming: 4 bases; J trimming: 1 base; junction bases outside the gene matches: 3. Germline V gene data show CDR1 as MGHDK and CDR2 as SYGVNS. The CDR3 is 14 amino acids. The CDR3 nucleotides are TGTGCCAGCAGTGGACAGGGGTCATCCTACGAGCAGTACTTC. Translating it yields CASSGQGSSYEQYF.

The chain employs TRBV11-2 and TRBJ2-1; 14 positions match TRBD2. The CDR3 is 14 residues long. Germline V gene lookup returns CDR1 SGHAT and CDR2 FQNNGV. The junction had 4 bases not matched to a gene; V was cut back by 5 bases and J by 10 bases. CDR3: CASSPTSGRGEQFF. In DNA form, the CDR3 reads TGTGCCAGCAGCCCGACTAGCGGGAGGGGAGAGCAGTTCTTC.

This clone occurred a few times. The chain recombines TRBV19 with TRBJ1-2; D is undetermined. V lost 0 bases and J lost 6, with 11 bases in between. The germline V gene encodes CDR1 LNHDA and CDR2 SQIVND (reference sequence). The CDR3 sequence is 14 residues long. CDR3 sequence reads: CASSIDKWRDGYTF. The DNA for the CDR3 is TGTGCCAGTAGTATAGATAAGTGGCGGGATGGCTACACCTTC.

This clone has a handful of counts. This rearrangement joins TRBV27 to TRBJ2-7; 10 bases fit TRBD1. V shed 8 bases and J 5 bases; nucleotides not matched to a gene: 6. From germline, CDR1 is MNHEY and CDR2 SMNVEV (reference sequence). The CDR3 totals 13 residues. The CDR3 spells CASGDRGVDEQYF. The CDR3 DNA follows: TGTGCCAGCGGGGACAGGGGTGTCGACGAGCAGTACTTC.

The chain combines TRBV7-2 with TRBJ2-3; TRBD2 agrees at 7 bases. The CDR3 sequence is 15 residues long. Trimming took 3 bases from V and 1 from J; bases not matched to a gene: 4. The germline gives CDR1 SGHTA, CDR2 FQGNSA. In nucleotides, the CDR3 is TGTGCCAGCAGCTTTGGGACTACCGGCACAGATACGCAGTATTTT. This gives the protein CASSFGTTGTDTQYF.

This clone was seen more than once but under ten times. The chain employs TRBV6-6 and TRBJ1-1; 8 bases match TRBD1. The CDR3 loop spans 13 amino acids. The trim removed 5 bases at V and 6 bases at J, leaving 5 bases unmatched. Germline V gives CDR1 MNHNY, CDR2 SVGAGI (reference sequence). For the CDR3, the DNA is TGTGCCAGCAGTCGGACAGGGCTCGCTGAAGCTTTCTTT. The encoded protein is CASSRTGLAEAFF.

The gene calls are TRBV27 and TRBJ2-3, with 9 bases aligning to TRBD2. The CDR3 loop spans 15 amino acids. V shed 5 bases and J 7 bases; nucleotides not matched to a gene: 10. From germline, CDR1 is MNHEY and CDR2 SMNVEV (reference sequence). CDR3 in DNA: TGTGCCAGCAGTGAACGCGGGGGGGCCGTTTATACGCAGTATTTT. Protein: CASSERGGAVYTQYF.

This rearrangement joins TRBV6-1 to TRBJ2-3, with TRBD1 matching over 7 bases. The CDR3 covers 13 residues. Germline V CDR1 and CDR2: MNHNS, SASEGT. V lost 4 bases and J lost 6; bases outside the gene matches: 4. In DNA, the CDR3 is TGTGCCAGCAGTGTGATACAGGGGGATACGCAGTATTTT. This translates into CASSVIQGDTQYF.

The chain couples TRBV5-1 to TRBJ2-1; 8 bases are shared with TRBD2. The germline V gene has CDR1 SGHRS and CDR2 YFSETQ. With 0 bases clipped from V and 9 bases from J, the junction kept 2 bases outside the gene matches. The CDR3 consists of 13 residues. The CDR3 loop is CASSLAGGREQFF. CDR3 bases: TGCGCCAGCAGCTTGGCGGGAGGGCGTGAGCAGTTCTTC.

The rearrangement joins TRBV29-1 to TRBJ1-3; 7 bases line up with TRBD1. The germline CDR1 and CDR2 sequences are SQVTM and ANQGSEA. The CDR3 loop spans 18 amino acids. After removal of 3 bases from V and 2 bases from J, the junction contained 16 bases not matched to a gene. CDR3: CSVEVPGDSLTPGNTIYF. The CDR3 nucleotides read TGCAGCGTTGAGGTCCCCGGGGACAGCCTAACCCCTGGAAACACCATATATTTT.

The chain carries TRBV30 and TRBJ1-1; D uncertain. CDR3 length: 13 amino acids. Deletions cut 2 bases from V and 0 bases from J, with 7 bases between. Per germline, CDR1 GTSNPN and CDR2 SVGIG (reference sequence). The CDR3 is CAWSTLLNTEAFF. The CDR3, as DNA: TGTGCCTGGAGTACCCTATTGAACACTGAAGCTTTCTTT.

The V gene is TRBV10-3, the J gene TRBJ1-3; TRBD1 agrees at 11 bases. This CDR3 is 16 amino acids long. Germline V gene sequence: CDR1 ENHRY, CDR2 SYGVKD. The trim removed 2 bases at V and 4 bases at J, leaving 4 bases unmatched. The CDR3 DNA sequence: TGTGCCATCAGTGAGGTGGACAGGGGGCTCGGAAACACCATATATTTT. As protein: CAISEVDRGLGNTIYF.

A single count supports this clone. The chain has TRBV6-5 and TRBJ1-2; D not certain. Germline V gives CDR1 MNHEY, CDR2 SVGAGI. Trimming cost V 8 bases and J 0 bases, with 13 bases left between them. The CDR3 runs 14 residues. The CDR3 spells CASRRALTNYGYTF. In DNA form, the CDR3 reads TGTGCCAGCCGGCGGGCGCTCACTAACTATGGCTACACCTTC.

CDR3 sequence (DNA): TGTGCCAGCAGCTCGGGATACTATGGCTACACCTTC. Its protein product is CASSSGYYGYTF. The V gene is TRBV6-6, the J gene TRBJ1-2; no reliable D call. Germline V gene sequence: CDR1 MNHNY, CDR2 SVGAGI (reference sequence). The CDR3 sequence is 12 residues long. V was trimmed by 6 bases and J by 3 bases, leaving 8 bases between them.

This chain uses TRBV30 with TRBJ1-5; D call uncertain. Between the trimmed V and J ends, which lost 0 bases and 5 bases, there was a span of 8 bases. Germline CDR1 GTSNPN, CDR2 SVGIG (reference sequence). The CDR3 is 13 amino acids. The CDR3 sequence: CAWSVAMYQPQHF. CDR3 DNA sequence: TGTGCCTGGAGTGTAGCTATGTATCAGCCCCAGCATTTT.

This chain links TRBV10-1 with TRBJ2-1; 8 nucleotides agree with TRBD2. Germline V gene sequence: CDR1 WNHNN, CDR2 SYGVQD (reference sequence). The V segment lost 5 bases and the J segment 10 bases; nucleotides outside the gene matches: 4. The CDR3 totals 12 residues. CDR3 sequence: CASSQGGGEQFF. The CDR3 DNA reads as TGCGCCAGCAGTCAGGGCGGGGGGGAGCAGTTCTTC.

J is TRBJ2-2 and V is TRBV18, with TRBD2 matching 7 bases. This CDR3 region has 15 residues. Germline V gene data show CDR1 as KGHSH and CDR2 as LQKENI. The V segment lost 6 bases and the J segment 5 bases; nucleotides outside the gene matches: 9. The CDR3 DNA sequence: TGTGCCAGCTCCCCTCCTAGCGGTGGGACCGGGGAGCTGTTTTTT. It codes for CASSPPSGGTGELFF.

The gene calls are TRBV11-2 and TRBJ2-2, with 7 bases aligning to TRBD2. The CDR3 is 15 residues long. Germline values: CDR1 SGHAT, CDR2 FQNNGV. The V gene end was trimmed by 2 bases and the J gene end by 7 bases; junction bases not matched to a gene: 7. The CDR3 loop is CASSLRGAGVGELFF. In nucleotides, the CDR3 is TGTGCCAGCAGCTTAAGAGGGGCGGGGGTCGGGGAGCTGTTTTTT.

J is TRBJ1-3 and V is TRBV4-1; D unclear. CDR1 and CDR2 (germline): MGHRA, YSYEKL. This CDR3 has 15 amino acids. The V and J ends lost 0 bases and 0 bases respectively, with 6 bases between them. The CDR3 DNA reads TGCGCCAGCAGCCAAGAAGGGAGCTCTGGAAACACCATATATTTT. Translated: CASSQEGSSGNTIYF.

This chain connects TRBV29-1 to TRBJ2-3; 7 bases map to TRBD1. CDR1 is SQVTM and CDR2 is ANQGSEA in the germline V gene. The junction had 4 bases not matched to a gene; V was cut back by 5 bases and J by 2 bases. This CDR3 comprises 13 residues. For the CDR3, the DNA is TGCAGCGTTCCGGGACAGCACACAGATACGCAGTATTTT. Translating gives CSVPGQHTDTQYF.

The rearrangement uses TRBV5-1 and TRBJ2-5; TRBD2 matches at 10 bases. CDR3 size: 16 residues. The V gene end was trimmed by 1 base and the J gene end by 4 bases; junction bases not matched to a gene: 7. Germline CDR1 is SGHRS and CDR2 is YFSETQ. As DNA, the CDR3 is TGCGCCAGCAGCTTGATCGCCGGGACTAGCGTAGAGACCCAGTACTTC. Its translation is CASSLIAGTSVETQYF.

This chain connects TRBV5-4 to TRBJ1-1; D is unresolved. The CDR3 covers 15 residues. V was pared by 4 bases and J by 1 base, with 14 bases between. Per the germline V gene, CDR1 is SGHNT and CDR2 is YYREEE (reference sequence). CDR3 protein: CASSHPDGENTEAFF. CDR3 coding DNA: TGTGCCAGCAGCCATCCCGACGGGGAGAACACTGAAGCTTTCTTT.

The rearrangement links TRBV7-9 to TRBJ2-1; maybe TRBD1 (7 bases). Trimming shortened V by 1 base and J by 5 bases, and 12 bases separated the two germline ends. The CDR3 sequence is 15 residues long. Per germline, CDR1 SEHNR and CDR2 FQNEAQ (reference sequence). The CDR3 nucleotides read TGTGCCAGCAGCTTAGGTGGCAGGGGGGACAATGAGCAGTTCTTC. Residues: CASSLGGRGDNEQFF.

A few counts support this clone. The CDR3 loop reads CASSPGGEGYGYTF. The DNA for the CDR3 is TGTGCCAGCAGCCCGGGAGGGGAGGGCTATGGCTACACCTTC. V and J are TRBV5-5 and TRBJ1-2; D is possibly TRBD1 (5 bases). Germline-derived CDR1 and CDR2 are SGHKS and YYEKEE (reference sequence). Between the trimmed V and J ends, which lost 4 bases and 4 bases, there was a span of 14 bases. CDR3 size: 14 residues.